Below, 9 T cell receptor beta chains from the same sample are listed, as sequenced in a study of OX40 agonist ivuxolimab in advanced cancers. The method was immunoSEQ multiplex PCR; TCRdb's version includes in-frame clones alone and lacks a portion of them. The sample lists around 35,000 clones; roughly 79% were seen once. The sequences come from CD4+ or CD8+ T cells sorted from blood, collected in a trial of the OX40 agonist ivuxolimab. These receptor sequences come from an adult with an advanced solid tumor such as melanoma, head and neck, liver or kidney cancer.

The rearrangement links TRBV5-4 to TRBJ2-7; TRBD1 aligns across 8 bases. The ends lost 3 bases at V and 7 bases at J; junction bases unmatched: 3. Looked up from germline, CDR1 is SGHNT and CDR2 is YYREEE (reference sequence). The CDR3 loop spans 12 amino acids. The DNA for the CDR3 is TGTGCCAGCAGCTACACAGGGGGAGAGCAGTACTTC. It encodes CASSYTGGEQYF.

The chain employs TRBV6-6 and TRBJ1-3, with D tentatively TRBD1 (6 bases). CDR1 is MNHNY, CDR2 SVGAGI, per germline (reference sequence). The CDR3 consists of 14 residues. Trimming pared 6 bases from V and 0 bases from J, leaving 9 bases between. CDR3 sequence reads: CASRPGASGNTIYF. CDR3 nucleotide sequence: TGTGCCAGCAGGCCGGGGGCCTCTGGAAACACCATATATTTT.

The chain combines TRBV7-3 with TRBJ1-5; D gene uncertain. Germline CDR1 reads SGHTA; CDR2 reads FQGTGA. The CDR3 is 13 residues long. V was shortened by 1 base and J by 7 bases, with 8 bases between the two germline ends. The CDR3 is CASSLNVRQPQHF. CDR3 DNA: TGTGCCAGCAGCTTAAACGTTCGACAGCCCCAGCATTTT.

The CDR3 protein is CAGAYEQYF. The CDR3 DNA follows: TGTGCCGGTGCCTACGAGCAGTACTTC. The chain uses TRBV21-1 and TRBJ2-7. TRBV21-1 is a recognized pseudogene. This CDR3 is 9 amino acids long.

This clone occurred once. CDR3 nucleotide sequence: TGTGCCAGCAGTTTACCGACAGGACGTTATCAGCCCCAGCATTTT. It specifies CASSLPTGRYQPQHF. This chain joins TRBV28 and TRBJ1-5; D is possibly TRBD1 (6 bases). The CDR3 spans 15 residues. The V gene's germline CDR1 is MDHEN and CDR2 SYDVKM. V lost 2 bases and J 5 bases, leaving 13 bases between the germline ends.

This sequence joins TRBV19 and TRBJ2-3; 12 bases match TRBD2. This CDR3 is 17 amino acids long. Germline CDR1 reads LNHDA; CDR2 reads SQIVND (reference sequence). V was clipped by 2 bases and J by 5 bases; unmatched bases: 8. The CDR3 reads CASSIPRTSGIIDTQYF. The CDR3 region has the DNA TGTGCCAGTAGTATACCCCGGACTAGCGGGATTATAGATACGCAGTATTTT.

This clone was found a few times. The chain links TRBV7-9 to TRBJ2-2, with no clear D. V lost 1 base, J lost 7 bases, and 1 base lay in between. In germline, CDR1 is SEHNR, CDR2 FQNEAQ (reference sequence). The CDR3 covers 11 residues. The CDR3: CASSLDGELFF. The CDR3 bases are TGTGCCAGCAGCTTAGACGGGGAGCTGTTTTTT. The full variable domain, in which reference TRBV7-9 and TRBJ2-2 provide the parts outside the CDR3, is DTGVSQNPRHKITKRGQNVTFRCDPISEHNRLYWYRQTLGQGPEFLTYFQNEAQLEKSRLLSDRFSAERPKGSFSTLEIQRTEQGDSAMYLCASSLDGELFFGEGSRLTVL.

CDR3 loop: CASILNRGGEKLFF. Here the CDR3 DNA reads TGTGCCAGCATTTTGAACAGGGGGGGTGAAAAACTGTTTTTT. The chain uses TRBV28 and TRBJ1-4; TRBD1 matches 8 bases. Germline loops: CDR1 MDHEN, CDR2 SYDVKM. The CDR3 length is 14 residues. Germline trimming cut 7 bases from V and 7 bases from J; bases unmatched to any gene: 8. The entire variable domain, with the rest obtained from reference TRBV28 and TRBJ1-4, is as follows: DVKVTQSSRYLVKRTGEKVFLECVQDMDHENMFWYRQDPGLGLRLIYFSYDVKMKEKGDIPEGYSVSREKKERFSLILESASTNQTSMYLCASILNRGGEKLFFGSGTQLSVL.

The table lists this clone with a few counts. V is TRBV7-3 and J is TRBJ2-5; D not resolved. Germline V gives CDR1 SGHTA, CDR2 FQGTGA. The CDR3 has 13 residues. Trimming left V 2 bases short and J 5 bases short, with 9 bases between. The CDR3 protein is CASSLVGSETQYF. The CDR3 DNA follows: TGTGCCAGCAGCTTAGTAGGGTCCGAGACCCAGTACTTC.